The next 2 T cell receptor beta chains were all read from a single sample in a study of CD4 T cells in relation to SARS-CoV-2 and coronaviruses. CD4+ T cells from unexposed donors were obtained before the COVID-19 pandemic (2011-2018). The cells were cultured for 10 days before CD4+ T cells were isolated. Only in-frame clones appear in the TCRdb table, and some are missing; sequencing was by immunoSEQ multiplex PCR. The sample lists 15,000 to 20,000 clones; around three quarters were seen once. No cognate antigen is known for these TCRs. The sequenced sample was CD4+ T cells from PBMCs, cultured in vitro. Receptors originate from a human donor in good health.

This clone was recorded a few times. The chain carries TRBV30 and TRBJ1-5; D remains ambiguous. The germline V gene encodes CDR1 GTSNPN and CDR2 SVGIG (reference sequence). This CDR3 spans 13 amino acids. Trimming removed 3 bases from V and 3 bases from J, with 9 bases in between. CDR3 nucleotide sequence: TGTGCCTGGAGCCCCCAGGTCAATCAGCCCCAGCATTTT. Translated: CAWSPQVNQPQHF.

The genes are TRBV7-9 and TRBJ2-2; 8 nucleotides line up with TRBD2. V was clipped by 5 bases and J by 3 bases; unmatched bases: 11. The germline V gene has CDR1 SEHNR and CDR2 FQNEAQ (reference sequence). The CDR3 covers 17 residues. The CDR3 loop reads CASSPPGGRADTGELFF. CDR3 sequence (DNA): TGTGCCAGCAGCCCCCCGGGGGGGAGGGCCGACACCGGGGAGCTGTTTTTT.